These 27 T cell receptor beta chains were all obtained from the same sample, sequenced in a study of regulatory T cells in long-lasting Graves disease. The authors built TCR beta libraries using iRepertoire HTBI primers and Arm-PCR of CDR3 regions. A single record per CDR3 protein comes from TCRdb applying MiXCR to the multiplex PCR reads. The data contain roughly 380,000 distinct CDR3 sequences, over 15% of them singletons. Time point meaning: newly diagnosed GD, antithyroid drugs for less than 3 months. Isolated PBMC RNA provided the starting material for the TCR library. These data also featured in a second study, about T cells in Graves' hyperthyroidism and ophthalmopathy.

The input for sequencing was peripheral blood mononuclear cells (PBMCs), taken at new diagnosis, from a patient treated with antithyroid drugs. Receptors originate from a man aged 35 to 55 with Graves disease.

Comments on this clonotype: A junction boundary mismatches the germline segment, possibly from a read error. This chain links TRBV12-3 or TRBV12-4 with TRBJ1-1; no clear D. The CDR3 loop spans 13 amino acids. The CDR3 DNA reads TGTGCCAGCAGTTTACAGACGAACACTGAAGCTCTCTTT. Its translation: CASSLQTNTEALF.

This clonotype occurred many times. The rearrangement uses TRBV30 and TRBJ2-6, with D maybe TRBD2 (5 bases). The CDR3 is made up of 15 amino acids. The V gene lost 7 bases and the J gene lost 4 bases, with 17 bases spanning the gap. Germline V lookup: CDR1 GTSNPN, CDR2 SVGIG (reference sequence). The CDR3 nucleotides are TGTGCCTTTACCCCGGACTTGAACGGGGCCAACGTCCTGACTTTC. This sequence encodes CAFTPDLNGANVLTF.

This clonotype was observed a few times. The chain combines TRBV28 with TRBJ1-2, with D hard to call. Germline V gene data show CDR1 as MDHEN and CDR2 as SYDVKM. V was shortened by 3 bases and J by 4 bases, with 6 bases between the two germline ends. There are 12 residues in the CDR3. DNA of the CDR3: TGTGCCAGCAGTTTTAATACCTATGGCTACACCTTC. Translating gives CASSFNTYGYTF.

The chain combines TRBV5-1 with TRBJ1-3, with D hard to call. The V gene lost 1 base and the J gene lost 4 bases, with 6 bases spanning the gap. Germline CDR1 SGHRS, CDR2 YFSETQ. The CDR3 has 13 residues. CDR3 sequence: CASSLNPGNTIYF. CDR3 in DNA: TGCGCCAGCAGCTTGAATCCGGGAAACACCATATATTTT.

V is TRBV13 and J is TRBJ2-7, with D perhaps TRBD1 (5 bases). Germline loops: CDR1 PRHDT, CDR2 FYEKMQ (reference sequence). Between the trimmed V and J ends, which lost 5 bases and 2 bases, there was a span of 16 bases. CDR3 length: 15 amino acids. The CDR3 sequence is CASSLRTRAAYEQYF. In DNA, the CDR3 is TGTGCCAGCAGCCTAAGGACACGGGCGGCCTACGAGCAGTACTTC. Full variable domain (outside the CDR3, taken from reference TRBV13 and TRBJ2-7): AAGVIQSPRHLIKEKRETATLKCYPIPRHDTVYWYQQGPGQDPQFLISFYEKMQSDKGSIPDRFSAQQFSDYHSELNMSSLELGDSALYFCASSLRTRAAYEQYFGPGTRLTVT.

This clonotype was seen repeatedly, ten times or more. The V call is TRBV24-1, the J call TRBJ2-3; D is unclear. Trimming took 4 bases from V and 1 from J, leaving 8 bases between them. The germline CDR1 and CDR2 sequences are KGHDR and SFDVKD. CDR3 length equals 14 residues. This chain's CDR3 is CATSEAKGTDTQYF. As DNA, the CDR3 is TGTGCCACCAGTGAGGCCAAGGGCACAGATACGCAGTATTTT.

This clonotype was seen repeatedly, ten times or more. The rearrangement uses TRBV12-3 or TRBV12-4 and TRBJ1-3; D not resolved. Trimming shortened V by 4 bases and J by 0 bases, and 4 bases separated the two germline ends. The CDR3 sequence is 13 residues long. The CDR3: CASSSISGNTIYF. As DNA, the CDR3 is TGTGCCAGCAGTTCCATCTCTGGAAACACCATATATTTT.

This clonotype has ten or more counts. CDR3 amino acids: CASSYSRRLSTDTQYF. CDR3 bases: TGTGCCAGCAGTTACTCCCGAAGATTGAGCACAGATACGCAGTATTTT. This rearrangement joins TRBV6-5 to TRBJ2-3; D uncertain. Trimming cost V 0 bases and J 0 bases, with 10 bases left between them. Per the germline V gene, CDR1 is MNHEY and CDR2 is SVGAGI. The CDR3 sequence is 16 residues long.

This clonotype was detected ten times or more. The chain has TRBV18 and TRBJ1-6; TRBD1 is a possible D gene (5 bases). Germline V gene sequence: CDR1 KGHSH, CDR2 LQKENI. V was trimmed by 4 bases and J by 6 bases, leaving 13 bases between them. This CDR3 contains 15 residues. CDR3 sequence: CASSLSGPINSPLHF. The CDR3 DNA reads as TGTGCCAGCTCACTTTCGGGACCGATTAATTCACCCCTCCACTTT. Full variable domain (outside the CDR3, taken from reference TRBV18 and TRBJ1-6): NAGVMQNPRHLVRRRGQEARLRCSPMKGHSHVYWYRQLPEEGLKFMVYLQKENIIDESGMPKERFSAEFPKEGPSILRIQQVVRGDSAAYFCASSLSGPINSPLHFGNGTRLTVT.

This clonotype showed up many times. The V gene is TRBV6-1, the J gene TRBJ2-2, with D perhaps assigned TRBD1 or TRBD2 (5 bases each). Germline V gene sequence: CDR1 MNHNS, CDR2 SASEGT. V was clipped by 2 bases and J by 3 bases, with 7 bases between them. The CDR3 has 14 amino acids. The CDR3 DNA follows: TGTGCCAGCAGTGAACAGGGAGACACCGGGGAGCTGTTTTTT. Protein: CASSEQGDTGELFF.

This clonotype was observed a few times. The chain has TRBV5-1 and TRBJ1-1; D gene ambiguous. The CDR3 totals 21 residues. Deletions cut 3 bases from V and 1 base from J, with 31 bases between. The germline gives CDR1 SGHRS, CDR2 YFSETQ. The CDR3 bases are TGCGCCAGCAGCTCTAATCGAGTGCAGGAGTACTCCTCCTATTCGAACACTGAAGCTTTCTTT. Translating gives CASSSNRVQEYSSYSNTEAFF.

CDR3 amino acids: CASSLQALNEKLFF. In DNA form, the CDR3 reads TGTGCCAGCAGTTTACAGGCCCTCAATGAAAAACTGTTTTTT. The chain carries TRBV28 and TRBJ1-4; D is unclear. With 2 bases removed from V and 5 bases from J, the gap between germline ends came to 9 bases. The CDR3 spans 14 residues. The germline V gene has CDR1 MDHEN and CDR2 SYDVKM.

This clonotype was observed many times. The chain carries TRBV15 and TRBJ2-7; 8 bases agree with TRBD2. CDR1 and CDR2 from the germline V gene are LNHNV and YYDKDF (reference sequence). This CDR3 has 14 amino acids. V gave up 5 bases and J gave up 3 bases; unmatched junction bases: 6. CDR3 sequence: CATSGGLEGYEQYF. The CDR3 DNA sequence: TGTGCCACCAGCGGGGGACTAGAGGGCTACGAGCAGTACTTC.

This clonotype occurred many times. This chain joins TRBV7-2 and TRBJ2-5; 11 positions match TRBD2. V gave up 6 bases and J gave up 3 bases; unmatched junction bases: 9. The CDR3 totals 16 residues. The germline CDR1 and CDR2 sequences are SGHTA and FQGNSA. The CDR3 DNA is TGTGCCAGCAGGCCTATAGCGGGGGGGAGCGAAGAGACCCAGTACTTC. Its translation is CASRPIAGGSEETQYF.

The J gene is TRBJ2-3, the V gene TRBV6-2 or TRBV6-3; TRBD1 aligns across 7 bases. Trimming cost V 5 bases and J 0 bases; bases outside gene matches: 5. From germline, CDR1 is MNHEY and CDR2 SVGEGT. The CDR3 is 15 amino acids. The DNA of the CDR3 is TGTGCCAGCAGTGGATGGGGACAGAGCACAGATACGCAGTATTTT. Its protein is CASSGWGQSTDTQYF.

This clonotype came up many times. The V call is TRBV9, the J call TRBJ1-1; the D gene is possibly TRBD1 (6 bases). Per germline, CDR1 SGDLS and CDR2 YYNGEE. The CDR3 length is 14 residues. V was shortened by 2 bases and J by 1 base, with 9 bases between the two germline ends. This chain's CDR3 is CASSVWTENTEAFF. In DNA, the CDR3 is TGTGCCAGCAGCGTTTGGACAGAGAACACTGAAGCTTTCTTT.

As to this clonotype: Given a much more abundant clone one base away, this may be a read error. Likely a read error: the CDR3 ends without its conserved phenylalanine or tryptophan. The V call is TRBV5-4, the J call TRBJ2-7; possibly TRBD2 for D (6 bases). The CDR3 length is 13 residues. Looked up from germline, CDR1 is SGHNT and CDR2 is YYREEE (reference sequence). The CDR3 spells CAGGKGPTYEQYL. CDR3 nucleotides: TGTGCGGGGGGTAAGGGACCAACCTACGAGCAGTACCTC.

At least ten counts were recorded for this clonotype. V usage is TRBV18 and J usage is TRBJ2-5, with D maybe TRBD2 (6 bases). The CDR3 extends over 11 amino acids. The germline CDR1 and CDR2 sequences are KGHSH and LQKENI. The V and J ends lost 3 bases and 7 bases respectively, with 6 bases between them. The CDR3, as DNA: TGTGCCAGCTCACCGGAGGGGACCCAGTACTTC. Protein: CASSPEGTQYF. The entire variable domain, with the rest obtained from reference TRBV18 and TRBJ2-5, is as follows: NAGVMQNPRHLVRRRGQEARLRCSPMKGHSHVYWYRQLPEEGLKFMVYLQKENIIDESGMPKERFSAEFPKEGPSILRIQQVVRGDSAAYFCASSPEGTQYFGPGTRLLVL.

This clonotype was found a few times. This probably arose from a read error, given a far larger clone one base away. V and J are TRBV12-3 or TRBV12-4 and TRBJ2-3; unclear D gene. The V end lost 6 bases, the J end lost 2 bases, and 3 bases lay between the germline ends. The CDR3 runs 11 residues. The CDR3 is CASRYTDTQYF. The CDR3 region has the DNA TGTGCCAGCAGGTACACAGATACGCAGTATTTT.

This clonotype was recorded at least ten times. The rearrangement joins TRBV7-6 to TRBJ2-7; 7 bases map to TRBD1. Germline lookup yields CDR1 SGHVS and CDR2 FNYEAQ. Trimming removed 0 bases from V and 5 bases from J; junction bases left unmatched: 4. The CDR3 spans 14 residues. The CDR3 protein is CASSLAAGGDEQYF. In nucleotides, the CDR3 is TGTGCCAGCAGCTTAGCGGCAGGGGGAGACGAGCAGTACTTC.

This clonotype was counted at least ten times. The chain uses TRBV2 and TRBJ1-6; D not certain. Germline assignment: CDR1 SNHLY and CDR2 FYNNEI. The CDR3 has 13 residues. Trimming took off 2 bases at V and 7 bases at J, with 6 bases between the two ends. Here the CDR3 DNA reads TGTGCCAGCAGTGAATCCGTGAATTCACCCCTCCACTTT. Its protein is CASSESVNSPLHF.

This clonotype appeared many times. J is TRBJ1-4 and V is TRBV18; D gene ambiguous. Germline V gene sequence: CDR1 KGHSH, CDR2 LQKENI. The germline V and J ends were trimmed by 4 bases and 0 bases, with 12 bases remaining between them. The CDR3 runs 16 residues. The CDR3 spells CASSQWTLSTNEKLFF. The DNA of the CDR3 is TGTGCCAGCTCACAATGGACTCTATCAACTAATGAAAAACTGTTTTTT.

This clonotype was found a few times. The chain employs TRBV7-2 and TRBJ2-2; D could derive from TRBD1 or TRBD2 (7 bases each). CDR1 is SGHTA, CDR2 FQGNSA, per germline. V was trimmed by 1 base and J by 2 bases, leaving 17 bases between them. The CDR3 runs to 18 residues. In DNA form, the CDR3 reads TGTGCCAGCAGCTTAGGCGGGGGCAGGGGGATTAACACCGGGGAGCTGTTTTTT. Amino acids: CASSLGGGRGINTGELFF.

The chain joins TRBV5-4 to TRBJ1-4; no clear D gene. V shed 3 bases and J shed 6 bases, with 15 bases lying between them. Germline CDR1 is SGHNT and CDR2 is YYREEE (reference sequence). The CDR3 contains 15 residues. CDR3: CASSSGPTWDEKLFF. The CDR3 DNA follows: TGTGCCAGCAGCTCCGGTCCCACCTGGGATGAAAAACTGTTTTTT.

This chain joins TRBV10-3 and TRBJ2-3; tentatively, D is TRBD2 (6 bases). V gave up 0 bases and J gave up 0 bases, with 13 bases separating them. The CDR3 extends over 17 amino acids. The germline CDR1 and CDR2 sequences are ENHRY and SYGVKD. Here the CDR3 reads CAISESNPGESTDTQYF. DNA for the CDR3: TGTGCCATCAGTGAGTCGAATCCGGGAGAGAGCACAGATACGCAGTATTTT.

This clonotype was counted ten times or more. The DNA for the CDR3 is TGTGCCAGCAGACTAGCGGGGGGCGAGACCCAGTACTTC. Translation gives CASRLAGGETQYF. The chain employs TRBV28 and TRBJ2-5; 12 nucleotides agree with TRBD2. The CDR3 has 13 amino acids. The germline V gene encodes CDR1 MDHEN and CDR2 SYDVKM. V lost 6 bases to trimming and J lost 5 bases; unmatched junction nucleotides: 1.

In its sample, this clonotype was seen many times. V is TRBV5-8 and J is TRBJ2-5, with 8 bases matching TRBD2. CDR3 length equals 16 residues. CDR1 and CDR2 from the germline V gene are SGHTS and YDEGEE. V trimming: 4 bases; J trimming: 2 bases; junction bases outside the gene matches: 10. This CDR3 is CASSKGLAGVQETQYF. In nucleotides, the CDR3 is TGTGCCAGCAGCAAAGGACTAGCTGGGGTGCAAGAGACCCAGTACTTC. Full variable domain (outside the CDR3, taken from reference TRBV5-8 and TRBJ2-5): EAGVTQSPTHLIKTRGQQATLRCSPISGHTSVYWYQQALGLGLQFLLWYDEGEERNRGNFPPRFSGRQFPNYSSELNVNALELEDSALYLCASSKGLAGVQETQYFGPGTRLLVL.